The 24 T cell receptor beta chains below all came from one sample that was sequenced in a study of T cells in Graves' hyperthyroidism and ophthalmopathy. Amplified TCR beta CDR3 regions derived from RNA transcripts. HTBI primers were employed in a first-round RT-PCR of the TCR CDR3. TCRdb re-analysed the multiplex PCR reads in MiXCR, keeping a single row per CDR3 protein. The sample includes 700,000 or so distinct CDR3 sequences, about 17% of them seen just once. Sample: blood. Receptor source: a young man with Graves' hyperthyroidism.

This clonotype was detected many times. This sequence joins TRBV28 and TRBJ2-3; D ambiguous. Trimming took off 2 bases at V and 0 bases at J, with 9 bases between the two ends. CDR3 length: 15 residues. Germline V gene sequence: CDR1 MDHEN, CDR2 SYDVKM. In nucleotides, the CDR3 is TGTGCCAGCAGTTTAGTACAGACTAGCACAGATACGCAGTATTTT. It translates to CASSLVQTSTDTQYF.

This clonotype was counted ten times or more. This sequence joins TRBV7-9 and TRBJ2-1, with 7 nucleotides matching TRBD1. The V segment lost 5 bases and the J segment 3 bases; nucleotides outside the gene matches: 13. Germline V gene sequence: CDR1 SEHNR, CDR2 FQNEAQ (reference sequence). CDR3 length: 17 amino acids. The CDR3 DNA reads TGTGCCAGCAGCCTAACTATTAGGACAGGCTTCTACAATGAGCAGTTCTTC. It translates to CASSLTIRTGFYNEQFF.

This clonotype was counted ten times or more. The J gene is TRBJ1-1, the V gene TRBV6-1; D is ambiguous. Germline CDR1 reads MNHNS; CDR2 reads SASEGT. The CDR3 has 14 residues. V lost 7 bases and J lost 0, with 12 bases in between. The CDR3 DNA reads TGTGCCAGCAATCTAGGGCCGTTGAACACTGAAGCTTTCTTT. Encoded protein: CASNLGPLNTEAFF.

In this sample, this clonotype turned up many times. The chain joins TRBV20-1 to TRBJ1-5; perhaps TRBD1 as D (5 bases). In germline, CDR1 is DFQATT, CDR2 SNEGSKA (reference sequence). Trimming removed 0 bases from V and 5 bases from J, with 11 bases in between. The CDR3 runs 14 residues. The CDR3 DNA is TGCAGTGCTAGAGAGCCCTTGGGGGATCAGCCCCAGCATTTT. It is translated as CSAREPLGDQPQHF.

The rearrangement links TRBV6-1 to TRBJ1-1; possibly TRBD1 for D (6 bases). V was clipped by 7 bases and J by 6 bases, with 18 bases between them. The V gene's germline CDR1 is MNHNS and CDR2 SASEGT. CDR3 size: 14 residues. The CDR3 sequence: CASTLPGGWAEAFF. CDR3 in DNA: TGTGCCAGCACCCTTCCGGGGGGCTGGGCTGAAGCTTTCTTT.

V gene TRBV28 combines with J gene TRBJ2-3, with D unresolved. V lost 5 bases, J lost 2 bases, and 14 bases lay in between. The V gene's germline CDR1 is MDHEN and CDR2 SYDVKM. The CDR3 length is 15 residues. In nucleotides, the CDR3 is TGTGCCAGCAGTCTCCGGGCGATAGACACAGATACGCAGTATTTT. Amino acid sequence: CASSLRAIDTDTQYF.

This sequence joins TRBV20-1 and TRBJ2-7; 8 bases agree with TRBD2. Looked up from germline, CDR1 is DFQATT and CDR2 is SNEGSKA (reference sequence). This CDR3 spans 14 amino acids. V lost 5 bases, J lost 8 bases, and 14 bases stayed unmatched. CDR3 in DNA: TGCAGTGCTCTCCGGGGGGGAAGCACCCTAAAGCAGTACTTC. Translating gives CSALRGGSTLKQYF.

This chain connects TRBV19 to TRBJ2-2, with D perhaps TRBD1 (6 bases). Per germline, CDR1 LNHDA and CDR2 SQIVND (reference sequence). This CDR3 contains 13 residues. Trimming took 2 bases from V and 6 from J, leaving 7 bases between them. CDR3 amino acids: CASSIRGSGELFF. CDR3 nucleotides: TGTGCCAGTAGTATAAGGGGGTCCGGGGAGCTGTTTTTT.

This clonotype was picked up many times. This chain joins TRBV11-2 and TRBJ1-2; 8 bases match TRBD1. Germline assignment: CDR1 SGHAT and CDR2 FQNNGV. V shed 5 bases and J 4 bases; nucleotides not matched to a gene: 6. There are 14 residues in the CDR3. CDR3 coding DNA: TGTGCCAGCAGCAAAACAGGGGGTAGCTATGGCTACACCTTC. Translating it yields CASSKTGGSYGYTF.

In its sample, this clonotype was seen a few times. The chain joins TRBV7-2 to TRBJ2-1; tentative D call: TRBD2 (6 bases). Trimming removed 3 bases from V and 9 bases from J, with 15 bases in between. Per germline, CDR1 SGHTA and CDR2 FQGNSA. The CDR3 covers 14 residues. CDR3 nucleotides: TGTGCCAGCAGCTTCCGGGACTCCCAACTTGAGCAGTTCTTC. It encodes CASSFRDSQLEQFF.

The table lists this clonotype with many counts. The chain links TRBV20-1 to TRBJ2-5, with TRBD2 matching over 12 bases. The CDR3 length is 15 residues. V was pared by 1 base and J by 5 bases, with 5 bases of the junction left unmatched. CDR1 and CDR2 (germline): DFQATT, SNEGSKA (reference sequence). CDR3 nucleotide sequence: TGCAGTGCTAGAGTACTAGCGGGAGGAAGGGAGACCCAGTACTTC. This translates into CSARVLAGGRETQYF.

This clonotype was counted many times. V usage is TRBV28 and J usage is TRBJ2-7, with a possible D match to TRBD1 (7 bases). V dropped 3 bases and J dropped 5 bases, with 20 bases sitting between them. This CDR3 has 16 residues. The germline V gene has CDR1 MDHEN and CDR2 SYDVKM. The CDR3: CASSLLTGPGVNEQYF. The CDR3, as DNA: TGTGCCAGCAGTTTGTTGACAGGGCCGGGAGTAAACGAGCAGTACTTC.

CDR3: CASSDIEGFTEAFF. CDR3 DNA sequence: TGTGCCAGCAGTGACATAGAGGGGTTCACTGAAGCTTTCTTT. The rearrangement joins TRBV25-1 to TRBJ1-1; a weak D match, TRBD1 (5 bases). This CDR3 is 14 amino acids long. Germline V gene lookup returns CDR1 MGHDK and CDR2 SYGVNS. The V and J ends lost 3 bases and 4 bases respectively, with 12 bases between them.

The chain links TRBV5-5 to TRBJ2-6; TRBD1 matches 9 bases. Germline V gene sequence: CDR1 SGHKS, CDR2 YYEKEE (reference sequence). The CDR3 is 20 residues long. V trimming: 2 bases; J trimming: 2 bases; junction bases outside the gene matches: 14. The CDR3 DNA reads TGTGCCAGCAGCTTTGACCTGCGAACAGGGGGCGCTCCTGGGGCCAACGTCCTGACTTTC. Protein sequence: CASSFDLRTGGAPGANVLTF.

About this clonotype itself: This may be a read error, as it is one base from a much larger clone. This chain connects TRBV7-9 to TRBJ2-1; 9 bases are a match to TRBD1. CDR3 length equals 15 residues. CDR1 SEHNR and CDR2 FQNEAQ come from the germline V gene (reference sequence). The CDR3 coding sequence is TGTGCCAGCAGCTTCCCGGGACAGGGTTATGGTGAGCAGCTCTTC. Translation: CASSFPGQGYGEQLF.

This clonotype came up many times. V usage is TRBV12-3 or TRBV12-4 and J usage is TRBJ1-4; 7 positions agree with TRBD1. The V and J ends lost 6 bases and 7 bases, in that order; junction bases with no gene match: 8. The CDR3 covers 14 residues. The CDR3 spells CASSLTGAGEKLFF. The CDR3 nucleotides read TGTGCCAGCAGCCTCACAGGGGCTGGTGAAAAACTGTTTTTT.

At least ten counts were recorded for this clonotype. V gene TRBV3-1 combines with J gene TRBJ1-1; maybe TRBD1 (6 bases). CDR1 is LGHDT and CDR2 is YNNKEL in the germline V gene (reference sequence). The CDR3 contains 15 residues. Trimming shortened V by 3 bases and J by 0 bases, and 11 bases separated the two germline ends. The CDR3 nucleotides are TGTGCCAGCAGCCATGGACAGCGTGTGAACACTGAAGCTTTCTTT. Amino acid sequence: CASSHGQRVNTEAFF.

This clonotype has just a few counts. The V and J genes are TRBV6-1 and TRBJ1-1; D unresolved. The ends were cut back, 8 bases at V and 0 bases at J, with 7 bases in the middle. Germline CDR1 MNHNS, CDR2 SASEGT. The CDR3 has 12 residues. In DNA, the CDR3 is TGTGCCAGCGGGGATATGAACACTGAAGCTTTCTTT. It specifies CASGDMNTEAFF.

The chain links TRBV5-1 to TRBJ2-5, with D hard to call. CDR1 is SGHRS and CDR2 is YFSETQ in the germline V gene. V lost 5 bases, J lost 5 bases, and 22 bases lay in between. The CDR3 is 16 residues long. The CDR3 DNA sequence: TGCGCCAGCAGTCTCTCCCCCCAGCGACGAGTGGAGACCCAGTACTTC. This translates into CASSLSPQRRVETQYF. Full variable domain (remainder filled in from reference TRBV5-1 and TRBJ2-5): KAGVTQTPRYLIKTRGQQVTLSCSPISGHRSVSWYQQTPGQGLQFLFEYFSETQRNKGNFPGRFSGRQFSNSRSEMNVSTLELGDSALYLCASSLSPQRRVETQYFGPGTRLLVL.

This clonotype has ten or more counts. This chain connects TRBV28 to TRBJ2-1; 8 nucleotides match TRBD1. Germline trimming cut 6 bases from V and 0 bases from J; bases unmatched to any gene: 16. Germline CDR1 reads MDHEN; CDR2 reads SYDVKM. The CDR3 length is 19 residues. The CDR3 DNA reads as TGTGCCAGCAGCCAATCCGGGACAGGTGGAGAGGGCTCCTACAATGAGCAGTTCTTC. Translating gives CASSQSGTGGEGSYNEQFF.

This clonotype was observed at least ten times. The rearrangement links TRBV28 to TRBJ2-1, with 13 bases matching TRBD2. This CDR3 has 16 amino acids. Germline values: CDR1 MDHEN, CDR2 SYDVKM. V was pared by 6 bases and J by 7 bases, with 9 bases of the junction left unmatched. CDR3 amino acids: CASSPRGLAGSNEQFF. Here the CDR3 DNA reads TGTGCCAGCAGCCCTAGGGGACTAGCGGGATCTAATGAGCAGTTCTTC.

This clonotype appeared many times. Sequence at one end of the junction differs from germline and may be a read error. The rearrangement joins TRBV20-1 to TRBJ1-1, with D possibly TRBD1 on 5 matching bases. Germline values: CDR1 DFQATT, CDR2 SNEGSKA (reference sequence). The length of the CDR3 is 13 residues. In DNA form, the CDR3 reads TGCAGTGCACCGGTCTGGGGGAACACTGGAGCTTTCTTT. This sequence encodes CSAPVWGNTGAFF.

Many counts were recorded for this clonotype. CDR3 in DNA: TGTGCCAGCAGCTTAGAGGGGGGTGGCTACGAGCAGTACTTC. The encoded protein is CASSLEGGGYEQYF. The V and J genes are TRBV11-2 and TRBJ2-7; D perhaps matches TRBD2 (6 bases). In germline, CDR1 is SGHAT, CDR2 FQNNGV. The CDR3 totals 14 residues. Deletions cut 0 bases from V and 3 bases from J, with 9 bases between.

This clonotype was seen only a few times. The V call is TRBV28, the J call TRBJ2-5; 7 nucleotides line up with TRBD1. Germline V gene lookup returns CDR1 MDHEN and CDR2 SYDVKM. CDR3 size: 15 residues. V gave up 6 bases and J gave up 0 bases; unmatched junction bases: 7. CDR3 loop: CASSSRGRNQETQYF. The DNA of the CDR3 is TGTGCCAGCAGCTCTAGGGGGCGGAACCAAGAGACCCAGTACTTC.